The TCR beta chain described here comes from a study of cytomegalovirus exposure and HLA in healthy donors. Study-wide background: The study's early data release held roughly 90 million unique TCRs from HLA-typed donors.

With respect to this clone: The antigen remains undetermined.

The germline CDR1 and CDR2 sequences are MDHEN and SYDVKM. The CDR3 consists of 13 residues. The V gene end was trimmed by 7 bases and the J gene end by 5 bases; junction bases not matched to a gene: 3. Study results and limitations: According to an earlier analysis, most TCR beta V segments yielded productive rearrangements about 87% or about 30% of the time. Reports indicate that TCR beta sequences accurately predicted the HLA-A and HLA-B alleles of most subjects.

The PCR contained 60 Vbeta and 13 Jbeta primers. Repertoires were generated with immunoSEQ multiplex PCR, while TCRdb's copy carries only in-frame clones and drops some. The sample shows 90,000 to 130,000 clones, 86% of them seen only once. The sample was PBMCs. This clonotype was sampled from a man aged 40-50 years in good health and CMV-seronegative. The rearrangement uses TRBV28 and TRBJ2-7, with 12 bases matching TRBD2. CDR3 loop: CASITSGGNEQYF. The CDR3 nucleotides are TGTGCCAGCATCACTAGCGGGGGGAACGAGCAGTACTTC. The full variable domain, completed using reference TRBV28 and TRBJ2-7, is DVKVTQSSRYLVKRTGEKVFLECVQDMDHENMFWYRQDPGLGLRLIYFSYDVKMKEKGDIPEGYSVSREKKERFSLILESASTNQTSMYLCASITSGGNEQYFGPGTRLTVT.